A single sample gave rise to the 5 T cell receptor beta chains below, sequenced in a study of identical twins. One entry per CDR3 protein results from TCRdb running MiXCR on the 5' RACE reads. The sample lists hundreds of thousands of distinct CDR3 sequences, 20% to 25% occurring once. In addition, the sample was reused for a study of T cells expressing NK-cell markers.

Source material: CD4+ T cells sorted from blood. All receptors derive from a woman between 18 and 29 years old in good health.

Only a few counts were recorded for this clonotype. The rearrangement uses TRBV7-9 and TRBJ2-4; 8 nucleotides match TRBD1. The CDR3 contains 15 residues. V was pared by 5 bases and J by 0 bases, with 3 bases of the junction left unmatched. CDR1 is SEHNR, CDR2 FQNEAQ, per germline (reference sequence). CDR3 sequence (DNA): TGTGCCAGCAGCCCGGACAGGGTAGCCAAAAACATTCAGTACTTC. Its protein product is CASSPDRVAKNIQYF.

The V call is TRBV10-3, the J call TRBJ2-3; TRBD2 matches 8 bases. Germline CDR1 and CDR2: ENHRY and SYGVKD. J lost 3 bases, V lost 6 bases, and 8 bases had no gene match. The CDR3 has 15 amino acids. CDR3 nucleotides: TGTGCCATCAGCCCAAAGCGGGAGAGAACAGATACGCAGTATTTT. This translates into CAISPKRERTDTQYF.

The J gene is TRBJ2-3, the V gene TRBV9, with 9 bases aligning to TRBD2. Germline assignment: CDR1 SGDLS and CDR2 YYNGEE. The V and J ends lost 0 bases and 5 bases, in that order; junction bases with no gene match: 7. This CDR3 spans 16 amino acids. CDR3 nucleotides: TGTGCCAGCAGCGTAGGAGGTAGCGGGGGTAAAGATACGCAGTATTTT. Translated: CASSVGGSGGKDTQYF.

This clonotype has just a few counts. The chain joins TRBV5-4 to TRBJ2-7, with 8 bases matching TRBD2. V lost 0 bases, J lost 6 bases, and 5 bases stayed unmatched. The germline V gene has CDR1 SGHNT and CDR2 YYREEE (reference sequence). The CDR3 spans 14 residues. The CDR3 region is CASSLVAGGLEQYF. For the CDR3, the DNA is TGTGCCAGCAGCTTGGTGGCGGGGGGACTCGAGCAGTACTTC.

This clonotype was seen ten or more times. The junction departs from germline at one end; a sequencing error may be responsible. The chain combines TRBV6-5 with TRBJ2-3; possible D gene TRBD2, 5 bases. The CDR3 loop spans 15 amino acids. Germline lookup yields CDR1 MNHEY and CDR2 SVGAGI. The CDR3 protein is CASSYFGISTDTQYF. CDR3 DNA sequence: TGTGCCAGCAGCTACTTCGGGATTAGCACAGATACGCAGTATTTT.